Following are 10 T cell receptor beta chains from one sample sequenced in a study of CD8 T cells in ankylosing spondylitis. For these TCRs, the target antigens are not known. Study outcomes and limitations: Seemingly distinctive of ankylosing spondylitis blood was a TCR beta motif formed by eight highly homologous variants.

TCRdb re-analysed the 5' RACE reads in MiXCR, keeping a single row per CDR3 protein. Of fewer than 750,000 distinct CDR3 sequences listed, roughly 20% are singletons. The sequencing sample was made of blood, either unsorted or a sorted T cell fraction (not recorded which). The receptors were gathered from a male donor with ankylosing spondylitis.

This clonotype was detected only a few times. The chain combines TRBV6-2 or TRBV6-3 with TRBJ2-1; D is ambiguous. This CDR3 spans 13 amino acids. V was trimmed by 2 bases and J by 5 bases, leaving 7 bases between them. The V gene's germline CDR1 is MNHEY and CDR2 SVGEGT. CDR3 loop: CASSYGLNNEQFF. The CDR3, as DNA: TGTGCCAGCAGTTACGGTCTAAACAATGAGCAGTTCTTC.

This clonotype has a handful of counts. The chain links TRBV28 to TRBJ1-2; no clear D gene. Looked up from germline, CDR1 is MDHEN and CDR2 is SYDVKM. Trimming cost V 8 bases and J 3 bases, with 25 bases left between them. This CDR3 spans 17 amino acids. The CDR3 reads CASRPGGSMFTDYGYTF. The CDR3 region has the DNA TGTGCCAGCCGCCCCGGTGGATCTATGTTCACCGACTATGGCTACACCTTC.

The rearrangement joins TRBV27 to TRBJ2-7; 8 bases are a match to TRBD1. Trimming took 10 bases from V and 1 from J; bases not matched to a gene: 6. CDR3 length equals 13 residues. Germline V CDR1 and CDR2: MNHEY, SMNVEV (reference sequence). CDR3 amino acids: CATSDRVSYEQYF. Written as DNA, the CDR3 is TGTGCCACCTCGGACAGGGTATCCTACGAGCAGTACTTC.

This sequence joins TRBV14 and TRBJ1-2; TRBD1 matches at 7 bases. V lost 5 bases to trimming and J lost 8 bases; unmatched junction nucleotides: 8. This CDR3 contains 13 residues. CDR1 SGHDN and CDR2 FVKESK come from the germline V gene. CDR3 residues: CASSVKQGHGYTF. In DNA form, the CDR3 reads TGTGCCAGCAGCGTAAAACAGGGGCACGGCTACACCTTC. The variable domain in full, completed from reference TRBV14 and TRBJ1-2, reads EAGVTQFPSHSVIEKGQTVTLRCDPISGHDNLYWYRRVMGKEIKFLLHFVKESKQDESGMPNNRFLAERTGGTYSTLKVQPAELEDSGVYFCASSVKQGHGYTFGSGTRLTVV.

This clonotype was recorded once. The rearrangement joins TRBV5-1 to TRBJ2-2, with no clear D. The length of the CDR3 is 12 residues. Germline values: CDR1 SGHRS, CDR2 YFSETQ. Trimming took 7 bases from V and 4 from J, leaving 8 bases between them. The DNA for the CDR3 is TGCGCCAGCCTTGCTTCCACCGGGGAGCTGTTTTTT. This sequence encodes CASLASTGELFF.

The chain links TRBV5-1 to TRBJ2-1, with 9 nucleotides matching TRBD2. The CDR3 loop spans 16 amino acids. V trimming: 0 bases; J trimming: 4 bases; junction bases outside the gene matches: 5. The germline CDR1 and CDR2 sequences are SGHRS and YFSETQ. The CDR3, as DNA: TGCGCCAGCAGCTTGGGGCTAGCGGGGTTTTACAATGAGCAGTTCTTC. Encoded protein: CASSLGLAGFYNEQFF.

This clonotype occurred a few times. The chain uses TRBV3-1 and TRBJ1-1; 7 bases line up with TRBD1. The CDR3 loop spans 15 amino acids. Germline-derived CDR1 and CDR2 are LGHDT and YNNKEL (reference sequence). Trimming took 1 base from V and 2 from J; bases not matched to a gene: 4. CDR3 nucleotides: TGTGCCAGCAGCCAAGCAGGGGGGGCTAACACTGAAGCTTTCTTT. It is translated as CASSQAGGANTEAFF.

This clonotype was recorded only once. The chain employs TRBV20-1 and TRBJ2-1; 7 positions match TRBD2. Germline V gene data show CDR1 as DFQATT and CDR2 as SNEGSKA (reference sequence). The CDR3 is 16 amino acids. Trimming removed 3 bases from V and 0 bases from J; junction bases left unmatched: 8. The CDR3 here is CSARHLAASSYNEQFF. For the CDR3, the DNA is TGCAGTGCTAGGCATCTAGCGGCAAGCTCCTACAATGAGCAGTTCTTC.

This chain joins TRBV24-1 and TRBJ2-1; the D gene could be TRBD1 or TRBD2 (5 bases each). V was shortened by 4 bases and J by 9 bases, with 15 bases between the two germline ends. There are 14 residues in the CDR3. CDR1 KGHDR and CDR2 SFDVKD come from the germline V gene. The CDR3 nucleotides read TGTGCCACCAGTGACTCGGGGAGCCAGGGTGAGCAGTTCTTC. Translating it yields CATSDSGSQGEQFF.

This clonotype occurred a few times. Since a much larger clone is just one base distant, this may be a read error. This chain links TRBV27 with TRBJ2-7, with 8 bases that match TRBD2. The J segment lost 8 bases and the V segment lost 3 bases, leaving 12 bases of the junction unmatched. Germline CDR1 is MNHEY and CDR2 is SMNVEV (reference sequence). The CDR3 length is 15 residues. CDR3 residues: CASSFTSGRVLQQYF. The DNA of the CDR3 is TGTGCCAGCAGTTTTACTAGCGGAAGGGTACTACAGCAGTACTTC.